The 18 T cell receptor beta chains given below trace back to one sample, sequenced in a study of blood T cell repertoires in COVID-19 (dated by TCRdb to 2020 to 2022). Library preparation employed the immunoSEQ multiplex PCR assay. TCRdb's version of the immuneACCESS table is confined to in-frame rearrangements and falls short of the full clone set. An unresolved V gene accounts for under half of the shortfall where checked; the remainder is of unknown origin. This sample gives 250,000 to 300,000 clones in total; around 86% of them show up just once. Less than 2% of the sample is taken by the ten largest. The material sequenced was PBMCs or T cells enriched from blood (not recorded which). The receptors here all came from a woman in her thirties or forties who had recovered from COVID-19.

V usage is TRBV5-1 and J usage is TRBJ2-1, with 7 bases lining up with TRBD2. The ends lost 4 bases at V and 2 bases at J; junction bases unmatched: 3. Germline V gene data show CDR1 as SGHRS and CDR2 as YFSETQ. This CDR3 has 14 residues. CDR3 nucleotide sequence: TGCGCCAGCAGCACCAGCGGGGCCTACAATGAGCAGTTCTTC. Its translation: CASSTSGAYNEQFF.

The CDR3 spells CASSLSGGYRSGNTIYF. The DNA of the CDR3 is TGTGCCAGCAGTTTATCCGGGGGGTACCGCTCTGGAAACACCATATATTTT. The chain joins TRBV27 to TRBJ1-3; a weak D match, TRBD1 (5 bases). CDR1 MNHEY and CDR2 SMNVEV come from the germline V gene (reference sequence). There are 17 residues in the CDR3. V gave up 0 bases and J gave up 0 bases, with 12 bases separating them.

The J gene is TRBJ1-1, the V gene TRBV7-9; 10 nucleotides line up with TRBD1. The CDR3 is made up of 15 amino acids. Germline loops: CDR1 SEHNR, CDR2 FQNEAQ (reference sequence). V was clipped by 4 bases and J by 3 bases; unmatched bases: 5. CDR3 nucleotide sequence: TGTGCCAGCAGCTCCCCGACAGGGGGCGACACTGAAGCTTTCTTT. Translated: CASSSPTGGDTEAFF.

V and J are TRBV30 and TRBJ1-2, with D unclear. This CDR3 comprises 12 residues. V gave up 2 bases and J gave up 4 bases, with 8 bases separating them. The V gene's germline CDR1 is GTSNPN and CDR2 SVGIG (reference sequence). The CDR3: CAWSTGSYGYTF. In DNA form, the CDR3 reads TGTGCCTGGAGTACGGGTAGCTATGGCTACACCTTC. The full variable domain, rest sourced from reference TRBV30 and TRBJ1-2, is SQTIHQWPATLVQPVGSPLSLECTVEGTSNPNLYWYRQAAGRGLQLLFYSVGIGQISSEVPQNLSASRPQDRQFILSSKKLLLSDSGFYLCAWSTGSYGYTFGSGTRLTVV.

Only a few counts were recorded for this clone. The V call is TRBV7-9, the J call TRBJ1-1, with D perhaps matching TRBD1 (6 bases). Trimming removed 1 base at V and 5 bases at J, with 20 bases between. Germline CDR1 reads SEHNR; CDR2 reads FQNEAQ (reference sequence). The CDR3 covers 17 residues. This CDR3 is CASSLERGRGKRTEAFF. The CDR3 DNA reads as TGTGCCAGCAGCTTAGAGAGGGGAAGGGGGAAACGGACTGAAGCTTTCTTT.

The gene calls are TRBV11-2 and TRBJ2-1; D possibly corresponds to TRBD1 (6 bases). This CDR3 has 14 amino acids. From germline, CDR1 is SGHAT and CDR2 FQNNGV. Trimming took off 6 bases at V and 6 bases at J, with 15 bases between the two ends. The CDR3 DNA reads as TGTGCCAGCAGACCGGGACAATCAACCAATGAGCAGTTCTTC. Translated: CASRPGQSTNEQFF.

The chain couples TRBV29-1 to TRBJ2-2; D is unclear. Germline V gives CDR1 SQVTM, CDR2 ANQGSEA. The CDR3 loop spans 12 amino acids. The V end lost 4 bases, the J end lost 6 bases, and 9 bases lay between the germline ends. This CDR3 is CSVAFRAGELFF. CDR3 in DNA: TGCAGCGTTGCCTTCCGGGCCGGGGAGCTGTTTTTT.

The chain employs TRBV4-2 and TRBJ1-5; 7 bases are shared with TRBD1. Trimming removed 0 bases from V and 3 bases from J; junction bases left unmatched: 8. CDR1 and CDR2 from the germline V gene are LGHNA and YNFKEQ. CDR3 length: 17 residues. CDR3 nucleotide sequence: TGTGCCAGCAGCCAAGATCGGGCAGGGGGTTTCAATCAGCCCCAGCATTTT. It is translated as CASSQDRAGGFNQPQHF.

The V gene is TRBV7-3, the J gene TRBJ2-1, with a weak D call TRBD1 (6 bases). This CDR3 spans 15 amino acids. CDR1 and CDR2 from the germline V gene are SGHTA and FQGTGA. The V and J ends lost 6 bases and 1 base respectively, with 13 bases between them. The CDR3: CASSQQGGSYNEQFF. In DNA form, the CDR3 reads TGTGCCAGCAGTCAACAGGGTGGGTCCTACAATGAGCAGTTCTTC.

This clone was recorded only once. The V call is TRBV21-1, the J call TRBJ1-1; TRBD1 is the table's D call, not checked against the DNA. TRBV21-1 is assigned pseudogene status. CDR3 length: 15 residues. The CDR3: CASSKASSVNTEAFF. The CDR3 DNA follows: TGTGCCAGCAGCAAAGCCTCCAGTGTGAACACTGAAGCTTTCTTT.

This chain uses TRBV19 with TRBJ1-3, with 7 bases lining up with TRBD1. CDR1 and CDR2 (germline): LNHDA, SQIVND (reference sequence). The CDR3 is made up of 17 amino acids. V lost 6 bases to trimming and J lost 0 bases; unmatched junction nucleotides: 11. The CDR3 here is CASSHPGDSSSGNTIYF. CDR3 bases: TGTGCCAGTAGCCACCCCGGGGACAGTAGCTCTGGAAACACCATATATTTT.

This clone has only a few counts. This chain uses TRBV9 with TRBJ2-1, with a weak D call TRBD2 (5 bases). The CDR3 length is 14 residues. V shed 3 bases and J shed 7 bases, with 14 bases lying between them. The V gene's germline CDR1 is SGDLS and CDR2 YYNGEE. CDR3 in amino acids: CASSEASHSNEQFF. The DNA of the CDR3 is TGTGCCAGCAGCGAGGCTAGCCATAGTAATGAGCAGTTCTTC.

The J gene is TRBJ1-4, the V gene TRBV6-9; no clear D. Trimming took 0 bases from V and 2 from J, leaving 7 bases between them. Germline CDR1 MNHGY, CDR2 SVAAGI. The CDR3 has 15 residues. This CDR3 reads CASSYSGVTNEKLFF. For the CDR3, the DNA is TGTGCCAGCAGTTATTCCGGGGTGACTAATGAAAAACTGTTTTTT.

The chain uses TRBV6-5 and TRBJ2-3; 9 bases align to TRBD2. CDR1 and CDR2 from the germline V gene are MNHEY and SVGAGI. The CDR3 length is 14 residues. V was pared by 5 bases and J by 1 base, with 1 base of the junction left unmatched. Here the CDR3 reads CASSQREGTDTQYF. The CDR3 DNA reads as TGTGCCAGCAGTCAGCGGGAGGGCACAGATACGCAGTATTTT.

CDR3 sequence reads: CASSYSAQALPKGYTF. The DNA of the CDR3 is TGTGCCAGCAGTTACTCCGCGCAGGCCCTCCCTAAAGGCTACACCTTC. The J gene is TRBJ1-2, the V gene TRBV6-2 or TRBV6-3, with D uncertain. V lost 0 bases, J lost 8 bases, and 19 bases lay in between. Germline CDR1 MNHEY, CDR2 SVGEGT. The CDR3 length is 16 residues.

This sequence joins TRBV5-1 and TRBJ2-5, with 7 bases fitting TRBD1. The CDR3 length is 14 residues. After removal of 3 bases from V and 2 bases from J, the junction contained 4 bases not matched to a gene. CDR1 is SGHRS, CDR2 YFSETQ, per germline. CDR3 in amino acids: CASSSGQLQETQYF. CDR3 in DNA: TGCGCCAGCAGCTCGGGACAGTTGCAAGAGACCCAGTACTTC.

The rearrangement joins TRBV7-6 to TRBJ2-4; 8 bases map to TRBD1. V shed 3 bases and J 0 bases; nucleotides not matched to a gene: 13. The CDR3 is made up of 19 amino acids. CDR1 and CDR2 from the germline V gene are SGHVS and FNYEAQ. The CDR3 region is CASSFTPRTGGLAKNIQYF. The DNA of the CDR3 is TGTGCCAGCAGCTTTACTCCCAGAACAGGGGGTCTAGCCAAAAACATTCAGTACTTC.

The chain combines TRBV2 with TRBJ1-1, with 7 nucleotides matching TRBD1. CDR3 length equals 14 residues. J lost 8 bases, V lost 2 bases, and 8 bases had no gene match. Germline V CDR1 and CDR2: SNHLY, FYNNEI. Here the CDR3 DNA reads TGTGCCAGCAGTGAAACCAGGGGGTTGTCCGAAGCTTTCTTT. Amino acids: CASSETRGLSEAFF.